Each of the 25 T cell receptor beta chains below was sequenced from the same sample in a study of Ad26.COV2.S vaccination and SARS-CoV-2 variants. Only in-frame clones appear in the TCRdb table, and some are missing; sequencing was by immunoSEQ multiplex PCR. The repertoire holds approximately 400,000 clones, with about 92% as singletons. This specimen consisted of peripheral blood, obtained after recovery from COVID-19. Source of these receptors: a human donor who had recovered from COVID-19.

CDR3 in amino acids: CASRVIDEKLFF. The CDR3 DNA sequence: TGTGCCAGCAGGGTCATAGATGAAAAACTGTTTTTT. The chain is built from TRBV7-9 and TRBJ1-4; D is undetermined. Germline V gives CDR1 SEHNR, CDR2 FQNEAQ (reference sequence). Between the trimmed V and J ends, which lost 6 bases and 6 bases, there was a span of 8 bases. The CDR3 sequence is 12 residues long.

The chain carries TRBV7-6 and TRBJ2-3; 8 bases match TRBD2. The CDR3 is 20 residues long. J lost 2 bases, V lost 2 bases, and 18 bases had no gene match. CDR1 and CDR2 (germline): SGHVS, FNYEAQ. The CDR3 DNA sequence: TGTGCCAGCAGCTTATCCCCTAAGAGGCACGTAGCGGGGCCCACAGATACGCAGTATTTT. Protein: CASSLSPKRHVAGPTDTQYF.

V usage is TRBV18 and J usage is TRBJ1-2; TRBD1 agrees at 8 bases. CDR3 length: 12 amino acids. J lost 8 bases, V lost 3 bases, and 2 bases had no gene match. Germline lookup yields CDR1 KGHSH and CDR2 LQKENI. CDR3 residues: CASSPTGEGYTF. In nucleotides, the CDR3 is TGTGCCAGCTCACCGACAGGGGAAGGCTACACCTTC.

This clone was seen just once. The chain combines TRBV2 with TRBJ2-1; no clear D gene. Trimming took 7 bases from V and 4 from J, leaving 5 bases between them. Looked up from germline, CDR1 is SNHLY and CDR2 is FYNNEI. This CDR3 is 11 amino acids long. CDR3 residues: CASNGYNEQFF. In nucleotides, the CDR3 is TGTGCCAGCAATGGATACAATGAGCAGTTCTTC.

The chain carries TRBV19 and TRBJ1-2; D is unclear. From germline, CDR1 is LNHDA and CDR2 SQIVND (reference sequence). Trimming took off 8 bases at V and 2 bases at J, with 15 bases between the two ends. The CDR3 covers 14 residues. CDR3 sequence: CASSPRARNYGYTF. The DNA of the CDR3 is TGTGCCAGTTCGCCCCGGGCGCGGAACTATGGCTACACCTTC.

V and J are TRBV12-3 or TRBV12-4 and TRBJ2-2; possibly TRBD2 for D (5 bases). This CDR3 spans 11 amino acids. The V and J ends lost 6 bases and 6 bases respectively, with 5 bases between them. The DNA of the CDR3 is TGTGCCAGCAGGGAGGCCGGGGAGCTGTTTTTT. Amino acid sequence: CASREAGELFF.

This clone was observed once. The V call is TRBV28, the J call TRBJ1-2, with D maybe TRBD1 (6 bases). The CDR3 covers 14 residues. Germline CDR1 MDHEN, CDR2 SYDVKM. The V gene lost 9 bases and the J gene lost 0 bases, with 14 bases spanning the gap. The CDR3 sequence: CASSRTAPNYGYTF. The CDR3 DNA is TGTGCCAGTTCCCGGACAGCTCCTAACTATGGCTACACCTTC.

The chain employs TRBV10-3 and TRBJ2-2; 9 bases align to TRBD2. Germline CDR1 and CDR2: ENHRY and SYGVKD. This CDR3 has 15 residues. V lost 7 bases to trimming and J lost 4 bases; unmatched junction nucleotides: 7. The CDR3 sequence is CAITAGGLGTGELFF. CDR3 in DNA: TGTGCCATCACGGCGGGGGGGCTAGGCACCGGGGAGCTGTTTTTT.

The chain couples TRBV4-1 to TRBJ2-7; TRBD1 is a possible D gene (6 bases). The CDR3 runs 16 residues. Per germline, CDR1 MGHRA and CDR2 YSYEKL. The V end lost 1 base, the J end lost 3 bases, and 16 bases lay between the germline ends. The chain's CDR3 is CASSQGLRDNLYEQYF. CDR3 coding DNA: TGCGCCAGCAGCCAAGGTCTTCGGGACAACCTCTACGAGCAGTACTTC.

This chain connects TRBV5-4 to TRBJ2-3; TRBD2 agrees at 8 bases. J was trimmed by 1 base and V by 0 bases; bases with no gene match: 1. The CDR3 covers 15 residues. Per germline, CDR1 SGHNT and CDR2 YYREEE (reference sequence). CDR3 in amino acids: CASSLEGLGTDTQYF. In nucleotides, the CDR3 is TGTGCCAGCAGCTTGGAGGGACTAGGCACAGATACGCAGTATTTT.

The CDR3 reads CASTKEKGAGYNEQFF. The CDR3 nucleotides read TGTGCCAGTACTAAAGAGAAGGGGGCAGGTTACAATGAGCAGTTCTTC. The chain employs TRBV19 and TRBJ2-1; TRBD1 matches 7 bases. The CDR3 consists of 16 residues. From germline, CDR1 is LNHDA and CDR2 SQIVND (reference sequence). V lost 7 bases to trimming and J lost 4 bases; unmatched junction nucleotides: 13.

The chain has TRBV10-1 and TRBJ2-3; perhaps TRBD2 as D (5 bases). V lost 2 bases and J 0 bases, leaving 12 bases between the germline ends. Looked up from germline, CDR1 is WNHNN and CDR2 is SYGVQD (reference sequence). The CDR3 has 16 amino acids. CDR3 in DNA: TGCGCCAGCAGTGAGAGCCGGGAATCTAGCACAGATACGCAGTATTTT. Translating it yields CASSESRESSTDTQYF.

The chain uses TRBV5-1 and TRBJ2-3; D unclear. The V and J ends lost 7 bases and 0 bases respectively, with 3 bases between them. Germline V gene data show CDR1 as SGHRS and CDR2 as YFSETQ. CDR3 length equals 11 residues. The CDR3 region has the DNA TGCGCCAGCGGAAGCACAGATACGCAGTATTTT. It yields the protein CASGSTDTQYF.

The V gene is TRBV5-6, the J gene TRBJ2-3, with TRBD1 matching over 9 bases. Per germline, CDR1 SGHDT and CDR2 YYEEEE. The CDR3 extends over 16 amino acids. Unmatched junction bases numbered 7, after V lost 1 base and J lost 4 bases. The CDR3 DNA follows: TGTGCCAGCAGCTTGATGGGGACAGGGATAGCAGATACGCAGTATTTT. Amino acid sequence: CASSLMGTGIADTQYF.

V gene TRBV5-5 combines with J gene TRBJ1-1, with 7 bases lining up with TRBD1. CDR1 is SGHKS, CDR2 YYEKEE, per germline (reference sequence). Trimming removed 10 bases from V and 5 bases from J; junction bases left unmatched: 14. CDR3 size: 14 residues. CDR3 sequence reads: CAPSPPGGKTEAFF. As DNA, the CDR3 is TGTGCCCCGTCTCCCCCAGGGGGTAAGACTGAAGCTTTCTTT.

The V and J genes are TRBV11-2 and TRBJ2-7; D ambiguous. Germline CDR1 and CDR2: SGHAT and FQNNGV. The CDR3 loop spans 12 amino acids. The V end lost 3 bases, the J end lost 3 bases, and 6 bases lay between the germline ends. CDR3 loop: CASSLSGYEQYF. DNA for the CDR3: TGTGCCAGCAGCTTGTCTGGCTACGAGCAGTACTTC.

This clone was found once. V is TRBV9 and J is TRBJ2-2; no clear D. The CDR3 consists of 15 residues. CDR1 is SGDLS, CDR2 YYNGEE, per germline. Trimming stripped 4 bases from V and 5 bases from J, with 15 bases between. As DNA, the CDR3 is TGTGCCAGCAGCCCCTCCCCCTTCCCAACCGGGGAGCTGTTTTTT. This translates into CASSPSPFPTGELFF.

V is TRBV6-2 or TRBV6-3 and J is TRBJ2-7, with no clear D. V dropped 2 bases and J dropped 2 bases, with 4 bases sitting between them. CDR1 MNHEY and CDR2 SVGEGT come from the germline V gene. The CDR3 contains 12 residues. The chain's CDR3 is CASSYPTYEQYF. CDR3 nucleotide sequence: TGTGCCAGCAGTTACCCCACCTACGAGCAGTACTTC.

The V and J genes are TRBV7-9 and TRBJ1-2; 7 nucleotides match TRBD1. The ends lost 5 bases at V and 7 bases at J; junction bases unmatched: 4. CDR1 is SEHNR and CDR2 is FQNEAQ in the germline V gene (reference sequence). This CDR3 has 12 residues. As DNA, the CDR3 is TGTGCCAGCAGCGACAGGGCCCCTGGCTACACCTTC. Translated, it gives CASSDRAPGYTF.

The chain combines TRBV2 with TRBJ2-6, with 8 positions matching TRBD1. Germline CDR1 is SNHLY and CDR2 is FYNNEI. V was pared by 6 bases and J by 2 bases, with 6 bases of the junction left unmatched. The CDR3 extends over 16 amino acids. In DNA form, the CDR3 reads TGTGCCAGCAGCTGGGACAGGAAGCCTGGGGCCAACGTCCTGACTTTC. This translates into CASSWDRKPGANVLTF.

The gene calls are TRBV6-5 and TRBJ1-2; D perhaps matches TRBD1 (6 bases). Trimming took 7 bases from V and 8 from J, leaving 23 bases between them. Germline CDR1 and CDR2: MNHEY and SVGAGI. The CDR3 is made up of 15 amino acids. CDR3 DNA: TGTGCCAGCATCCGATCGCGGGGGGGCGCCTGGGGCTACACCTTC. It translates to CASIRSRGGAWGYTF.

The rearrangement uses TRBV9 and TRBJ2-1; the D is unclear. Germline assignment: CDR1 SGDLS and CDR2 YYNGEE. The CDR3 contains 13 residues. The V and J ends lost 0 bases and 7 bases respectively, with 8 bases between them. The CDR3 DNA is TGTGCCAGCAGCGTAGCTCAGGAAAATGAGCAGTTCTTC. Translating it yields CASSVAQENEQFF.

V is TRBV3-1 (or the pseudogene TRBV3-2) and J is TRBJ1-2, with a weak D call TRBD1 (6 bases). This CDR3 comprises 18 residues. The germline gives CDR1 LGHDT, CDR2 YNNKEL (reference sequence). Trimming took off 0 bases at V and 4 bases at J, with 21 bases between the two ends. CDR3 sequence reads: CASSQDHPRGGLRYGYTF. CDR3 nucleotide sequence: TGTGCCAGCAGCCAAGATCATCCGCGGGGGGGGCTGCGCTATGGCTACACCTTC.

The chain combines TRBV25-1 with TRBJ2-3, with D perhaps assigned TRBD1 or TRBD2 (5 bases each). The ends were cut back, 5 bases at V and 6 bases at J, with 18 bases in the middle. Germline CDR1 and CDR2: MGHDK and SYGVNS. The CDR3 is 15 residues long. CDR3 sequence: CASSFGTRSGDTQYF. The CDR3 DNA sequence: TGTGCCAGCAGTTTTGGGACCCGTTCGGGGGATACGCAGTATTTT.

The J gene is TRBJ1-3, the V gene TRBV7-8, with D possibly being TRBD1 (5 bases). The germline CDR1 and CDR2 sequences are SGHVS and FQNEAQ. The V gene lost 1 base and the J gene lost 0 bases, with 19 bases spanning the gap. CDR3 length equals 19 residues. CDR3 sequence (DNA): TGTGCCAGCAGCTTAGAAGGATGGGCCCGGGGACGCTCTGGAAACACCATATATTTT. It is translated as CASSLEGWARGRSGNTIYF. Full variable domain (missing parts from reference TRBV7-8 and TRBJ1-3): GAGVSQSPRYKVAKRGQDVALRCDPISGHVSLFWYQQALGQGPEFLTYFQNEAQLDKSGLPSDRFFAERPEGSVSTLKIQRTQQEDSAVYLCASSLEGWARGRSGNTIYFGEGSWLTVV.